Presented here are 32 T cell receptor beta chains from one specimen sequenced in a study of CD8 T cells in ankylosing spondylitis. Whole-study findings and limits: Several highly homologous variants made up a TCR beta motif, and this motif appeared characteristic of ankylosing spondylitis blood.

A single record per CDR3 protein comes from TCRdb applying MiXCR to the 5' RACE reads. The repertoire holds fewer than 750,000 distinct CDR3 sequences, under 20% seen once, with around 19% in the top ten. Their antigen targets remain unknown. Material: blood, either unsorted or a sorted T cell fraction (not recorded which). The receptors were sampled from a male donor with ankylosing spondylitis.

Ten or more counts support this clonotype. The V call is TRBV12-3 or TRBV12-4, the J call TRBJ2-4; TRBD1 might be the D (5 bases). The V end lost 1 base, the J end lost 0 bases, and 13 bases lay between the germline ends. This CDR3 contains 17 residues. CDR3 sequence: CASSLGAGLGAKNIQYF. CDR3 nucleotide sequence: TGTGCCAGCAGTTTAGGGGCAGGGTTGGGAGCCAAAAACATTCAGTACTTC.

This clonotype was observed a handful of times. The V gene is TRBV12-3 or TRBV12-4, the J gene TRBJ1-3; no clear D gene. The V gene lost 4 bases and the J gene lost 0 bases, with 13 bases spanning the gap. The CDR3 consists of 16 residues. DNA for the CDR3: TGTGCCAGCAGTTATAGAACCCCGAGCTCTGGAAACACCATATATTTT. Translating it yields CASSYRTPSSGNTIYF.

This clonotype has a handful of counts. The rearrangement uses TRBV4-1 and TRBJ1-2; unclear D gene. CDR1 is MGHRA and CDR2 is YSYEKL in the germline V gene. V lost 0 bases to trimming and J lost 4 bases, with 12 bases between them. The CDR3 spans 15 residues. The CDR3 here is CASSQDVGSRYGYTF. The CDR3 DNA reads TGCGCCAGCAGCCAAGACGTAGGGTCCCGCTATGGCTACACCTTC.

This clonotype came up a few times. The V and J genes are TRBV20-1 and TRBJ2-5, with 8 bases matching TRBD1. The CDR3 loop spans 19 amino acids. Germline CDR1 and CDR2: DFQATT and SNEGSKA (reference sequence). V shed 4 bases, J shed 4 bases, and the junction held 23 bases outside the gene matches. CDR3 region: CSAKNLQSQGAQIRETQYF. The CDR3 nucleotides read TGCAGTGCTAAGAATCTTCAGTCGCAGGGGGCGCAGATTCGAGAGACCCAGTACTTC.

The V gene is TRBV6-1, the J gene TRBJ2-3; D ambiguous. Germline values: CDR1 MNHNS, CDR2 SASEGT. CDR3 size: 13 residues. Between the trimmed V and J ends, which lost 6 bases and 4 bases, there was a span of 11 bases. The CDR3 DNA reads TGTGCCAGCAGAACATATGAGGCAGATACGCAGTATTTT. This translates into CASRTYEADTQYF.

This clonotype was detected many times. V is TRBV5-1 and J is TRBJ1-2; D may be TRBD1 (6 bases). Germline assignment: CDR1 SGHRS and CDR2 YFSETQ. The CDR3 has 13 amino acids. V dropped 5 bases and J dropped 5 bases, with 13 bases sitting between them. As DNA, the CDR3 is TGCGCCAGCAGTCCGGACAGCCCTTATGGCTACACCTTC. It specifies CASSPDSPYGYTF.

The CDR3, as DNA: TGTGCCAGCTCACCCAACCATTCAGAGACCCAGTACTTC. This translates into CASSPNHSETQYF. This chain links TRBV18 with TRBJ2-5; no clear D. Germline V gene lookup returns CDR1 KGHSH and CDR2 LQKENI. This CDR3 region has 13 residues. V lost 3 bases and J lost 4, with 9 bases in between.

This clonotype has a handful of counts. This rearrangement joins TRBV5-1 to TRBJ2-3; 10 positions match TRBD2. Germline loops: CDR1 SGHRS, CDR2 YFSETQ. V gave up 0 bases and J gave up 4 bases; unmatched junction bases: 8. The CDR3 consists of 17 residues. The CDR3 DNA sequence: TGCGCCAGCAGCTTGGCCAAGGCAGCGGGGGGGGCAGATACGCAGTATTTT. The encoded protein is CASSLAKAAGGADTQYF.

This clonotype has just a few counts. This chain connects TRBV12-3 or TRBV12-4 to TRBJ1-5; no clear D. V lost 6 bases, J lost 3 bases, and 12 bases lay in between. CDR3 length equals 14 residues. The chain's CDR3 is CASRTGVPNQPQHF. The CDR3 bases are TGTGCCAGCAGGACCGGGGTACCCAATCAGCCCCAGCATTTT.

The V gene is TRBV29-1, the J gene TRBJ1-2; unclear D gene. This CDR3 has 13 amino acids. The V and J ends lost 3 bases and 7 bases respectively, with 15 bases between them. In germline, CDR1 is SQVTM, CDR2 ANQGSEA. DNA of the CDR3: TGCAGCGTTGAGGATGACCTCCCAAGTGGCTACACCTTC. Translation: CSVEDDLPSGYTF.

This clonotype was picked up a small number of times. The chain is built from TRBV28 and TRBJ1-2; no clear D. CDR1 and CDR2 (germline): MDHEN, SYDVKM. CDR3 length: 13 amino acids. Trimming pared 4 bases from V and 4 bases from J, leaving 10 bases between. The DNA for the CDR3 is TGTGCCAGCAGTTACGCGGCACCCTATGGCTACACCTTC. It encodes CASSYAAPYGYTF.

This chain uses TRBV29-1 with TRBJ2-3; D gene uncertain. Germline V gives CDR1 SQVTM, CDR2 ANQGSEA. The CDR3 extends over 17 amino acids. The V end was cut by 0 bases, the J end by 6 bases, with 22 bases between. The DNA of the CDR3 is TGCAGCGTTGAAGATCCCAACGACGGAAGGGCCCAGGATACGCAGTATTTT. As protein: CSVEDPNDGRAQDTQYF.

The rearrangement joins TRBV20-1 to TRBJ1-1; no firm D call. The germline V and J ends were trimmed by 0 bases and 0 bases, with 14 bases remaining between them. The CDR3 is 16 amino acids. Germline V gene sequence: CDR1 DFQATT, CDR2 SNEGSKA (reference sequence). DNA of the CDR3: TGCAGTGCTAGAGATATGCGGGGATGGATGAACACTGAAGCTTTCTTT. This encodes CSARDMRGWMNTEAFF.

This clonotype was picked up a small number of times. This chain connects TRBV5-6 to TRBJ2-2, with D perhaps TRBD2 (5 bases). With 6 bases removed from V and 4 bases from J, the gap between germline ends came to 13 bases. The CDR3 consists of 14 residues. In germline, CDR1 is SGHDT, CDR2 YYEEEE. The CDR3 nucleotides are TGTGCCAGCAACCGAGCAAGCGGCACCGGGGAGCTGTTTTTT. Amino acid sequence: CASNRASGTGELFF.

The chain combines TRBV25-1 with TRBJ1-2; 7 bases are shared with TRBD1. This CDR3 is built from 15 residues. Per germline, CDR1 MGHDK and CDR2 SYGVNS. V lost 2 bases to trimming and J lost 8 bases; unmatched junction nucleotides: 11. The CDR3, as DNA: TGTGCCAGCAGTGAACTTGACAGGGAAGGAGGCGGCTACACCTTC. It translates to CASSELDREGGGYTF.

The table lists this clonotype with a few counts. The J gene is TRBJ2-2, the V gene TRBV5-6; D is possibly TRBD1 (5 bases). Germline assignment: CDR1 SGHDT and CDR2 YYEEEE. The CDR3 spans 15 residues. Trimming shortened V by 4 bases and J by 5 bases, and 15 bases separated the two germline ends. The CDR3 bases are TGTGCCAGCAGCCAAAACAGGAAGTCGACCGGGGAGCTGTTTTTT. Translation gives CASSQNRKSTGELFF.

This clonotype was seen only once. The V gene is TRBV5-4, the J gene TRBJ2-5; 11 bases fit TRBD2. CDR1 and CDR2 (germline): SGHNT, YYREEE (reference sequence). This CDR3 is built from 17 residues. The trim removed 0 bases at V and 5 bases at J, leaving 9 bases unmatched. CDR3 amino acids: CASSLAIAGGPWETQYF. For the CDR3, the DNA is TGTGCCAGCAGCTTGGCGATAGCGGGGGGGCCCTGGGAGACCCAGTACTTC.

This clonotype was observed a few times. The rearrangement joins TRBV7-9 to TRBJ2-1, with D possibly TRBD1 on 6 matching bases. Germline V gene lookup returns CDR1 SEHNR and CDR2 FQNEAQ (reference sequence). The CDR3 runs 15 residues. The V gene lost 1 base and the J gene lost 6 bases, with 13 bases spanning the gap. The CDR3 coding sequence is TGTGCCAGCAGCTTAGAGGCAGGGGCAACCAATGAGCAGTTCTTC. Translated, it gives CASSLEAGATNEQFF.

This clonotype has a handful of counts. The V call is TRBV5-1, the J call TRBJ2-5; D is uncertain. The CDR3 totals 12 residues. Germline V gene lookup returns CDR1 SGHRS and CDR2 YFSETQ. V gave up 5 bases and J gave up 7 bases, with 12 bases separating them. The CDR3 protein is CASSPRNGTQYF. The CDR3 nucleotides are TGCGCCAGCAGTCCTCGCAACGGGACCCAGTACTTC.

This clonotype was detected only a few times. The J gene is TRBJ2-3, the V gene TRBV5-1; tentatively, D is TRBD1 (5 bases). Germline V CDR1 and CDR2: SGHRS, YFSETQ. V shed 4 bases and J shed 5 bases, with 14 bases lying between them. This CDR3 spans 14 amino acids. The CDR3 sequence is CASSEQDPGDTQYF. The CDR3 DNA reads TGCGCCAGCAGCGAACAGGATCCAGGAGATACGCAGTATTTT.

The V call is TRBV12-3 or TRBV12-4, the J call TRBJ2-2; TRBD2 agrees at 9 bases. This CDR3 region has 16 residues. Trimming cost V 4 bases and J 4 bases; bases outside gene matches: 7. The CDR3 DNA is TGTGCCAGCAGTTCCCCTAGCGGGACGTTCACCGGGGAGCTGTTTTTT. This encodes CASSSPSGTFTGELFF.

The chain carries TRBV12-3 or TRBV12-4 and TRBJ1-1; tentatively, D is TRBD1 (5 bases). The CDR3 contains 14 residues. Deletions cut 3 bases from V and 1 base from J, with 9 bases between. As DNA, the CDR3 is TGTGCCAGCAGTTTGACGGGGACGAACACTGAAGCTTTCTTT. It translates to CASSLTGTNTEAFF.

This sequence joins TRBV5-1 and TRBJ2-6; tentative D call: TRBD1 (5 bases). Germline lookup yields CDR1 SGHRS and CDR2 YFSETQ. The CDR3 length is 15 residues. V was pared by 1 base and J by 3 bases, with 8 bases between. CDR3 sequence: CASSLLGVGANVLTF. For the CDR3, the DNA is TGCGCCAGCAGCTTGTTAGGGGTTGGGGCCAACGTCCTGACTTTC.

This chain links TRBV4-2 with TRBJ1-2; D is possibly TRBD1 (6 bases). Per germline, CDR1 LGHNA and CDR2 YNFKEQ. CDR3 length: 15 residues. V was pared by 0 bases and J by 8 bases, with 16 bases between. DNA for the CDR3: TGTGCCAGCAGCCAAGATCGGGACACCTCGGACGGCTACACCTTC. Its translation: CASSQDRDTSDGYTF.

This clonotype was found many times. V gene TRBV6-1 combines with J gene TRBJ2-1; 9 nucleotides align to TRBD2. The CDR3 sequence is 15 residues long. The germline V gene encodes CDR1 MNHNS and CDR2 SASEGT. After removal of 6 bases from V and 8 bases from J, the junction contained 11 bases not matched to a gene. CDR3 bases: TGTGCCAGCAGCAGACGGGGTAGCGGGGGCGATGAGCAGTTCTTC. Protein: CASSRRGSGGDEQFF.

This clonotype occurred a few times. This chain joins TRBV20-1 and TRBJ1-2; tentative D call: TRBD1 (5 bases). V was trimmed by 0 bases and J by 4 bases, leaving 12 bases between them. Per germline, CDR1 DFQATT and CDR2 SNEGSKA (reference sequence). CDR3 length: 14 residues. The CDR3 DNA follows: TGCAGTGCTAGAGATCGACAGATAGTCTATGGCTACACCTTC. Residues: CSARDRQIVYGYTF.

This sequence joins TRBV28 and TRBJ2-1, with TRBD2 identical over 11 bases. Germline V gives CDR1 MDHEN, CDR2 SYDVKM. This CDR3 has 14 amino acids. Losses at the gene ends were 6 bases for V and 8 bases for J; bases not matched to a gene: 6. The CDR3 protein is CASSRSGRGDEQFF. In nucleotides, the CDR3 is TGTGCCAGCAGCCGTAGCGGGAGGGGTGATGAGCAGTTCTTC.

The V gene is TRBV29-1, the J gene TRBJ2-3; D possibly uses TRBD1 or TRBD2 (6 bases each). Germline-derived CDR1 and CDR2 are SQVTM and ANQGSEA. This CDR3 comprises 14 residues. V dropped 6 bases and J dropped 0 bases, with 13 bases sitting between them. CDR3 sequence: CSVGAGLSTDTQYF. CDR3 in DNA: TGCAGCGTGGGGGCGGGACTCAGCACAGATACGCAGTATTTT.

The genes are TRBV6-5 and TRBJ1-4, with D uncertain. The germline CDR1 and CDR2 sequences are MNHEY and SVGAGI. CDR3 length equals 14 residues. V lost 2 bases to trimming and J lost 8 bases, with 12 bases between them. This CDR3 is CASSYNTWGEKLFF. The CDR3 nucleotides read TGTGCCAGCAGTTACAACACCTGGGGAGAAAAACTGTTTTTT.

This clonotype showed up just a few times. The rearrangement uses TRBV28 and TRBJ2-3; the match to TRBD2 covers 8 bases. CDR1 is MDHEN and CDR2 is SYDVKM in the germline V gene. V dropped 3 bases and J dropped 0; count of bases not matched to a gene: 14. CDR3 length: 19 residues. The CDR3 reads CASSFGLAVPSSSTDTQYF. DNA of the CDR3: TGTGCCAGCAGTTTCGGACTAGCCGTTCCCAGTTCAAGCACAGATACGCAGTATTTT.

This clonotype was detected a few times. CDR3: CASSVGTRPYNEQFF. CDR3 bases: TGTGCCAGCAGCGTAGGTACTAGGCCCTACAATGAGCAGTTCTTC. The genes are TRBV9 and TRBJ2-1, with D tentatively TRBD2 (5 bases). The CDR3 extends over 15 amino acids. V shed 0 bases and J shed 2 bases, with 9 bases lying between them. From germline, CDR1 is SGDLS and CDR2 YYNGEE.

V is TRBV10-3 and J is TRBJ2-5, with D perhaps matching TRBD1 (8 bases). The V end lost 2 bases, the J end lost 7 bases, and 11 bases lay between the germline ends. The V gene's germline CDR1 is ENHRY and CDR2 SYGVKD. CDR3 length: 13 amino acids. DNA of the CDR3: TGTGCCATCAGTGAGACAGGGGGGGGGACCCAGTACTTC. The encoded protein is CAISETGGGTQYF.